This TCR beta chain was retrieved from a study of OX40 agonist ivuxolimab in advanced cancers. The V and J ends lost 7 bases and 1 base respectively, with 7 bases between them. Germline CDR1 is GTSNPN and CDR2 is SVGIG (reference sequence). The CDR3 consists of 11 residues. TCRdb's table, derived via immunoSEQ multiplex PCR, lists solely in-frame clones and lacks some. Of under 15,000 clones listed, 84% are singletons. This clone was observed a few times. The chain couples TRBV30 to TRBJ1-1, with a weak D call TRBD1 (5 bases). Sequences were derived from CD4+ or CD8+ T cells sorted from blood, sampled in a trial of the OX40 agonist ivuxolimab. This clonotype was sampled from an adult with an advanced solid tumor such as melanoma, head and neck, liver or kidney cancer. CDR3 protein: CALGENTEAFF. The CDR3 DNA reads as TGTGCCTTGGGGGAGAACACTGAAGCTTTCTTT.